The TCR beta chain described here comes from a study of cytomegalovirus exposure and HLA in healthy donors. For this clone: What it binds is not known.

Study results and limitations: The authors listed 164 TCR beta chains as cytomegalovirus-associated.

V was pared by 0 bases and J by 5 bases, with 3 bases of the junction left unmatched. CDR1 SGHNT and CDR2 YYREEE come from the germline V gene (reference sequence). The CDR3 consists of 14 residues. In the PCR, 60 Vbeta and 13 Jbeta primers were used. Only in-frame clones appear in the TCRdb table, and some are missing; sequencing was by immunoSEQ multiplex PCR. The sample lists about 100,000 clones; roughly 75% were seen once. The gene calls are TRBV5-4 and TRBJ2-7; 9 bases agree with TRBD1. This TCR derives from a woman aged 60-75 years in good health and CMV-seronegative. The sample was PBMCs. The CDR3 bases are TGTGCCAGCAGCTTGGAACAGGGGGCGGACGAGCAGTACTTC. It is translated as CASSLEQGADEQYF.